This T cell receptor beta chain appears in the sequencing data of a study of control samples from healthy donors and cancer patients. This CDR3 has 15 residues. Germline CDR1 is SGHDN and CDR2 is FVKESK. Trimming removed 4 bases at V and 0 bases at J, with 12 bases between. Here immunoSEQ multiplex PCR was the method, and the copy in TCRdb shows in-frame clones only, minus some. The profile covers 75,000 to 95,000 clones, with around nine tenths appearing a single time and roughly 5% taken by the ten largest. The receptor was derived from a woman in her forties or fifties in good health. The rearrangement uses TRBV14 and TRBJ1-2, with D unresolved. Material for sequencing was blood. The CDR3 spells CASSPTGGANYGYTF. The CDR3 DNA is TGTGCCAGCAGCCCGACCGGCGGAGCTAACTATGGCTACACCTTC. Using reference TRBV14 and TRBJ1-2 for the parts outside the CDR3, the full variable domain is EAGVTQFPSHSVIEKGQTVTLRCDPISGHDNLYWYRRVMGKEIKFLLHFVKESKQDESGMPNNRFLAERTGGTYSTLKVQPAELEDSGVYFCASSPTGGANYGYTFGSGTRLTVV.